Listed here is a single T cell receptor (beta chain). What this receptor recognizes is not known. No much larger clone is present one base from it, and per-base qualities are unavailable. Per the germline V gene, SGHTA is the CDR1 and FQGNSA is the CDR2. Germline trimming amounts to 4 bases on V and 13 bases on J, with 15 as the count of junction bases outside the gene matches. From its cysteine to its phenylalanine, the CDR3 spans 14 amino acids. The only DNA kept is the CDR3, 42 bases in frame from the first base. The data derive from a study of shared clonotypes between healthy human individuals (dated by TCRdb to between 2020 and 2021). Turning to the overall study: The cohort comprised a couple of women and a few men aged 18 to 49 years. For each donor, three plates each were used for CD4 naive and CD4 memory, two plates were used for CD8 naive, and one plate was used for CD8 memory. The study deeply sequenced blood TCR repertoires of about 5 healthy adults to estimate repertoire size and the extent of clonotype sharing between individuals. To increase sequencing depth and limit assay-specific biases, TCR repertoire library preparation and sequencing were carried out by different laboratories using diverse techniques. Leukapheresis yielded between about 0.94 and 8.9 billion PBMCs per donor.

TCR CDR3 regions were amplified from genomic DNA by multiplex PCR using the deep immunoSEQ assay. Genomic DNA extracted from each cell subset was distributed evenly over all wells of several immunoSEQ 96-well plates, and each plate served as one replicate. For sorted subsets, each replicate PCR was loaded with 200 ng genomic DNA, equivalent to 30,000 or so T cell genomes. Purified libraries were measured with a Qubit 3.0 fluorometer, size-checked on a Bioanalyzer 2100, and measured again with the KAPA Library Quantification kit. Every immunoSEQ 96-well plate was sequenced on a dedicated single-read 150-cycle Illumina NextSeq 550 flow cell. In the authors' own workflow: The immunoSEQ output contained only junctional sequences without quality scores, so filtering could not match that applied to full-length reads. Sequences were annotated with PyIR, a Python wrapper for IgBLAST v1.9, and V/J genes and CDR3 were assigned using IMGT germline references. Any read was removed if the V/J assignment was weak (E-value above 1e-6), the CDR3 was missing, or the read contained stop codons, out-of-frame junctions, or ambiguous translated residues. V3J clonotypes were defined by identical inferred V gene, J gene, and CDR3 amino acid sequence. To compute the percentage overlap between repertoires, the number of shared unique clonotypes was divided by the size of the smaller repertoire. Repertoire richness was assessed with RTK rarefaction, the Chao1 estimator, and Recon v2.1 estimates of unobserved clonotypes. Generation probabilities were computed with OLGA for all TCRbeta clonotypes obtained by the gDNA method from a few donors. TCRdb's version of the immuneACCESS table is confined to in-frame rearrangements and falls short of the full clone set. An unresolved V gene accounts for under half of the shortfall where checked; the remainder is of unknown origin. V, J and clone size were drawn from that table, and D and trimming were deduced from the DNA. For this sample there are 2.3 million or so clones; 80% to 95% appear just once. Jointly, the top ten make up under 0.45% of the sample.

Paper-wide results and their limitations: Compared with non-shared clonotypes, clonotypes shared by all four sorted-subset donors had higher generation probabilities. Incomplete sequencing was indicated by rarefaction of sorted-subset datasets, despite the large sequencing depth. Sampling was limited to blood, and TCR repertoires in tissue likely differ from TCR repertoires in blood. Because the study included only a small number of donors, the genetic and exposure-history diversity represented was limited. Pairwise subsampling led to the expectation that sequencing depth would affect the degree of clonotype sharing among donors. Estimated clonotype richness was generally larger for naive than for memory subsets. Across a handful of donors, 4.5% to 6.5% of naive CD4, roughly 3.5% of naive CD8, about 2.3% of memory CD4, and approximately 0.42% of memory CD8 clonotypes were shared.

The donors were healthy, HIV-negative adults who had no recently reported acute infections or vaccinations. Every donor was a Caucasian adult residing in Nashville, Tennessee, USA. CD4+ T cells were enriched by magnetic negative selection; naive cells were then positively selected on CD45RA, and the negative fraction formed the memory subset. Blood was collected by leukapheresis, and PBMCs were isolated by Ficoll-Histopaque density gradient centrifugation and then cryopreserved in liquid nitrogen vapor phase. Purity and quantity of every magnetically sorted T cell population were checked by analytical flow cytometry. Genomic DNA was isolated from each sorted fraction and quantified by UV absorbance on a Nanodrop 2000c.

The TCR sequence derives from a man aged 18 to 35 in good health. Some clones in this sample may be carry-over from other donors' samples. The V and J genes are TRBV7-2 and TRBJ1-2, with TRBD1 identical over 7 junction bases. Sequenced sample: naive CD4+ T cells from PBMCs. Explained via the paper, the cell subset or site label denotes: CD45RA+ positively selected. For the CDR3, the sequence is CASSSRQGRLTCTF. The DNA sequence follows: TGTGCCAGCAGCTCAAGACAGGGCCGCCTAACGTGCACCTTC.